The sequence of this T cell receptor (beta chain) was determined in a study of cytomegalovirus exposure and HLA in healthy donors. For the study at large: Previous work identified around 120 million unique TCR beta sequences from about 179 million T cells. Study-wide points: In the analysis, some V segments, TRBV6-2 and TRBV6-3 included, were excluded as indistinguishable.

Vbeta (60) and Jbeta (13) primers were used in the PCR. Assay: immunoSEQ multiplex PCR; the TCRdb copy retains only in-frame clones and omits some. The sample lists hundreds of thousands of clones, around 80% seen once, with roughly 0.22% in the top ten. This clone was seen just once. The antigen is undetermined. CDR3 length: 15 residues. Sequencing was carried out using PBMCs. This TCR was sampled from a girl between 2 and 10 years old in good health and CMV-seronegative. The chain has TRBV1 and TRBJ2-7; the table names TRBD2, a call not compared with the DNA. TRBV1 is a pseudogene segment. The CDR3 loop reads CTSSHRLAGVNEQYF. DNA of the CDR3: TGCACCAGCAGCCACCGTCTAGCGGGAGTAAACGAGCAGTACTTC.